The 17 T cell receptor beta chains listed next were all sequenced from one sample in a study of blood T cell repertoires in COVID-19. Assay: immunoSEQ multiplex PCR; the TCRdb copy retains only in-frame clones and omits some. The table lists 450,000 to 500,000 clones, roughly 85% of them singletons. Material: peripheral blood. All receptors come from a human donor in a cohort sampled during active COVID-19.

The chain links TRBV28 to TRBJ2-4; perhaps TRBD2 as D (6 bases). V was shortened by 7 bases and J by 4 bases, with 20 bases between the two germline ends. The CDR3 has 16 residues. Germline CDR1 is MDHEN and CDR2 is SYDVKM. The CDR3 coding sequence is TGTGCCAGCACCCCGGTCAGTAGTCGGGGGAAAAACATTCAGTACTTC. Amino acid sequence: CASTPVSSRGKNIQYF.

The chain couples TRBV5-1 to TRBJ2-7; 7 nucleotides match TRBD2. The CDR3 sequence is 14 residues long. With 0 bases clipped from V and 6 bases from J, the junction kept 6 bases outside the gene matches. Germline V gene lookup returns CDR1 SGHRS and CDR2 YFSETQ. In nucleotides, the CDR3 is TGCGCCAGCAGCTTGGGTGCGGGAGTGGGCGAGCAGTACTTC. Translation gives CASSLGAGVGEQYF.

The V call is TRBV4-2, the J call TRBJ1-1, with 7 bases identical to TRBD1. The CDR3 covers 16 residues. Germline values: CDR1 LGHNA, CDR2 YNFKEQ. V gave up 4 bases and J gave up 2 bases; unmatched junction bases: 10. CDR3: CASSLSGQAGNTEAFF. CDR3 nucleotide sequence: TGTGCCAGCAGCCTAAGCGGACAGGCAGGAAACACTGAAGCTTTCTTT.

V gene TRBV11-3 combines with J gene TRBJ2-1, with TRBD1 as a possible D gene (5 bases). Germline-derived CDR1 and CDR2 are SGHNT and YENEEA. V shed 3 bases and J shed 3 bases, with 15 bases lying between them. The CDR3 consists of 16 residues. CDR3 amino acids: CASSFSQSRGYNEQFF. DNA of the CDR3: TGTGCCAGCAGCTTCTCCCAGAGTAGGGGCTACAATGAGCAGTTCTTC. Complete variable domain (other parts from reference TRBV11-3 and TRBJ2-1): EAGVVQSPRYKIIEKKQPVAFWCNPISGHNTLYWYLQNLGQGPELLIRYENEEAVDDSQLPKDRFSAERLKGVDSTLKIQPAELGDSAVYLCASSFSQSRGYNEQFFGPGTRLTVL.

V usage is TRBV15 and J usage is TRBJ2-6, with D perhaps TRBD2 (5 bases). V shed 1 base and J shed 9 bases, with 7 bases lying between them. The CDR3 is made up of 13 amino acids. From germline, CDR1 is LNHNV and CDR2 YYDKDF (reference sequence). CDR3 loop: CATSRGGDNVLTF. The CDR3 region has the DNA TGTGCCACCAGCAGAGGGGGAGACAACGTCCTGACTTTC.

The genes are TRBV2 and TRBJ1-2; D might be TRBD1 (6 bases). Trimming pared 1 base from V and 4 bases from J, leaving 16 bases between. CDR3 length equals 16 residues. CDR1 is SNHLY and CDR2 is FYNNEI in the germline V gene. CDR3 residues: CASSEGGQYLIYGYTF. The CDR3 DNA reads TGTGCCAGCAGTGAAGGAGGACAGTACCTTATCTATGGCTACACCTTC. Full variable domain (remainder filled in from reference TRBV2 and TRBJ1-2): EPEVTQTPSHQVTQMGQEVILRCVPISNHLYFYWYRQILGQKVEFLVSFYNNEISEKSEIFDDQFSVERPDGSNFTLKIRSTKLEDSAMYFCASSEGGQYLIYGYTFGSGTRLTVV.

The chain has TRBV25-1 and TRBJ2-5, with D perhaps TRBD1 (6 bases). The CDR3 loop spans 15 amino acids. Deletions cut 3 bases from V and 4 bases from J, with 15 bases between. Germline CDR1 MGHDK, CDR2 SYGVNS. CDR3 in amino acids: CASSDTGLRGETQYF. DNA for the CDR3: TGTGCCAGCAGTGACACAGGCCTCAGGGGAGAGACCCAGTACTTC.

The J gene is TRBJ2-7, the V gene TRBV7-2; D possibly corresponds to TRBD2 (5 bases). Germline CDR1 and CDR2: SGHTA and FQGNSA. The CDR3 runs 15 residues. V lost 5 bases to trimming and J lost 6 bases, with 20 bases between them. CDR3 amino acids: CASSAGGALTLEQYF. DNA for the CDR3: TGTGCCAGCAGCGCGGGCGGCGCACTCACTCTCGAGCAGTACTTC.

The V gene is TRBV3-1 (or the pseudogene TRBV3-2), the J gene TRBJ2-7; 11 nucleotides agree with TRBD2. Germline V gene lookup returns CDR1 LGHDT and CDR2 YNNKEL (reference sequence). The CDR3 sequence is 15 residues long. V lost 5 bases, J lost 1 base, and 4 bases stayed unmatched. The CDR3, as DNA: TGTGCCAGCAGCGCCGGGACTAGCGGATCCTACGAGCAGTACTTC. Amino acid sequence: CASSAGTSGSYEQYF.

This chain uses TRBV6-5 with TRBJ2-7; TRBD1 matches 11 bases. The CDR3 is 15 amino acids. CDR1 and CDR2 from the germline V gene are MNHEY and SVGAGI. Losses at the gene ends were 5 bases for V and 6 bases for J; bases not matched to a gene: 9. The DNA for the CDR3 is TGTGCCAGCAGTACGGGACAGGGGGGGATTTCCGAGCAGTACTTC. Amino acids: CASSTGQGGISEQYF.

In nucleotides, the CDR3 is TGTGCCAGCAGCTTACTTCTCTCTGGGGCCAACGTCCTGACTTTC. It is translated as CASSLLLSGANVLTF. The gene calls are TRBV7-3 and TRBJ2-6; D ambiguous. CDR1 is SGHTA, CDR2 FQGTGA, per germline. V lost 2 bases, J lost 0 bases, and 5 bases lay in between. The CDR3 is 15 amino acids.

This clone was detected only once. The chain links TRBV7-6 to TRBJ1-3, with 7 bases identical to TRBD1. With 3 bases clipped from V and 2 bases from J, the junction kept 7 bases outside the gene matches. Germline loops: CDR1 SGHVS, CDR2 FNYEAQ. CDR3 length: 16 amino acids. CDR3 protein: CASSFITGATGNTIYF. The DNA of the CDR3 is TGTGCCAGCAGCTTTATTACAGGGGCGACTGGAAACACCATATATTTT.

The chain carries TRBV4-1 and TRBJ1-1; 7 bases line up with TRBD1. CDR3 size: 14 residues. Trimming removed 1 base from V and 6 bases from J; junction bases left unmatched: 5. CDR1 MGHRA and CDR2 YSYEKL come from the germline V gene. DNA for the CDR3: TGCGCCAGCAGCCAAGCACAGGGGACGTCTGAAGCTTTCTTT. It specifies CASSQAQGTSEAFF.

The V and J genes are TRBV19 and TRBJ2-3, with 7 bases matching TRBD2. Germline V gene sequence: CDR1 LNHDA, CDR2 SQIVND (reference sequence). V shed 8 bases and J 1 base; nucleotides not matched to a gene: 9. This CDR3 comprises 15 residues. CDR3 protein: CASGTTSEGTDTQYF. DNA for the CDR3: TGTGCCAGTGGAACCACTAGCGAAGGCACAGATACGCAGTATTTT.

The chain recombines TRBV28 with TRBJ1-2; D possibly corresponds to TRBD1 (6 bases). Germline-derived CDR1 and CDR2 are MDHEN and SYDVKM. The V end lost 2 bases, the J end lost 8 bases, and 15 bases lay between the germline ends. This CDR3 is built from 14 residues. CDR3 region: CASSLLRDTDGYTF. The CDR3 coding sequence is TGTGCCAGCAGTTTACTAAGGGACACAGACGGCTACACCTTC.

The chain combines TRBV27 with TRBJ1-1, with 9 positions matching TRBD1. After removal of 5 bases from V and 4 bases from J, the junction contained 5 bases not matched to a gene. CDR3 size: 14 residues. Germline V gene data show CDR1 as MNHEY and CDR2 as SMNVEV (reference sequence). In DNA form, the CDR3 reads TGTGCCAGCAGTCGGACAGGGGCTGCCACTGAAGCTTTCTTT. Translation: CASSRTGAATEAFF.

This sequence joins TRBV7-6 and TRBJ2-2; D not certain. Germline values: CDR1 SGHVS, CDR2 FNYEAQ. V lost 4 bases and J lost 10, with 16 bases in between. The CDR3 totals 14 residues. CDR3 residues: CASSSYGTPTELFF. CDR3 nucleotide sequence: TGTGCCAGCAGCTCCTACGGTACTCCCACGGAGCTGTTTTTT. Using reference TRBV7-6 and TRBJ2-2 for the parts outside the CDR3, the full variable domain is GAGVSQSPRYKVTKRGQDVALRCDPISGHVSLYWYRQALGQGPEFLTYFNYEAQQDKSGLPNDRFSAERPEGSISTLTIQRTEQRDSAMYRCASSSYGTPTELFFGEGSRLTVL.